These 28 T cell receptor beta chains share one sample of origin, sequenced in a study of shared T cell receptors in the human thymus. Method: immunoSEQ multiplex PCR; TCRdb's copy keeps in-frame clones and lacks some. The table has approximately 760,000 clones, approximately 85% seen once; the top ten hold about 0.0098%. This same sample was also part of a study on human thymus T cells.

Sequencing was done on a sample of thymocytes. The receptor source for this set is a girl less than two years old with a congenital heart defect.

The rearrangement links TRBV10-3 to TRBJ1-2, with D unclear. CDR1 is ENHRY and CDR2 is SYGVKD in the germline V gene. The V gene lost 11 bases and the J gene lost 4 bases, with 26 bases spanning the gap. This CDR3 comprises 16 residues. For the CDR3, the DNA is TGTGCCGCCGGAAACTGGACGGGATTGTCGTCCTATGGCTACACCTTC. Translation: CAAGNWTGLSSYGYTF.

This sequence joins TRBV5-6 and TRBJ2-1, with D possibly TRBD1 on 6 matching bases. In germline, CDR1 is SGHDT, CDR2 YYEEEE. CDR3 length: 15 amino acids. Trimming shortened V by 0 bases and J by 7 bases, and 14 bases separated the two germline ends. The CDR3 reads CASSLARGIGNEQFF. The CDR3 region has the DNA TGTGCCAGCAGCTTGGCTAGGGGGATCGGGAATGAGCAGTTCTTC.

The V gene is TRBV10-3, the J gene TRBJ1-1, with D possibly being TRBD1 (6 bases). Germline assignment: CDR1 ENHRY and CDR2 SYGVKD. CDR3 length equals 15 residues. V lost 3 bases to trimming and J lost 1 base, with 12 bases between them. Written as DNA, the CDR3 is TGTGCCATCAGTGAAGCAGGGGATACGAACACTGAAGCTTTCTTT. Its translation is CAISEAGDTNTEAFF.

This rearrangement joins TRBV18 to TRBJ1-1; D may be TRBD1 (5 bases). Trimming pared 3 bases from V and 0 bases from J, leaving 14 bases between. The length of the CDR3 is 16 residues. From germline, CDR1 is KGHSH and CDR2 LQKENI. The CDR3 protein is CASSPPAGVMNTEAFF. The CDR3, as DNA: TGTGCCAGCTCACCCCCAGCGGGGGTCATGAACACTGAAGCTTTCTTT.

V gene TRBV7-2 combines with J gene TRBJ1-2; the match to TRBD1 covers 7 bases. V shed 5 bases, J shed 4 bases, and the junction held 10 bases outside the gene matches. This CDR3 is built from 15 residues. Germline V lookup: CDR1 SGHTA, CDR2 FQGNSA. CDR3: CASSPKYRGPYGYTF. CDR3 in DNA: TGTGCCAGCAGCCCAAAATACAGGGGACCCTATGGCTACACCTTC.

The V gene is TRBV6-4, the J gene TRBJ1-1; 7 bases are a match to TRBD1. After removal of 6 bases from V and 1 base from J, the junction contained 8 bases not matched to a gene. This CDR3 comprises 15 residues. Germline lookup yields CDR1 MRHNA and CDR2 SNTAGT. The CDR3 nucleotides are TGTGCCAGCAGCATTGATAGGGGGCCGAACACTGAAGCTTTCTTT. Residues: CASSIDRGPNTEAFF.

V and J are TRBV5-1 and TRBJ2-1, with D hard to call. The germline V gene has CDR1 SGHRS and CDR2 YFSETQ. V lost 5 bases and J lost 7, with 10 bases in between. CDR3 size: 12 residues. Here the CDR3 DNA reads TGCGCCAGCAGAATGGGCCGGAATGAGCAGTTCTTC. It is translated as CASRMGRNEQFF.

The J gene is TRBJ2-2, the V gene TRBV12-5, with D possibly being TRBD1 (6 bases). This CDR3 spans 16 amino acids. Germline CDR1 LGHNT, CDR2 FRNRAP. V lost 5 bases, J lost 7 bases, and 20 bases lay in between. The CDR3 DNA reads as TGTGCTAGTGGTCTCTCCACGGACAGACTTTGCGGGGAGCTGTTTTTT. This translates into CASGLSTDRLCGELFF.

This chain joins TRBV4-1 and TRBJ2-7, with D unclear. The CDR3 extends over 17 amino acids. V shed 0 bases and J shed 1 base, with 16 bases lying between them. Germline loops: CDR1 MGHRA, CDR2 YSYEKL. In DNA, the CDR3 is TGCGCCAGCAGCCAAGATACCGGTCCCAAAGAGTCCTACGAGCAGTACTTC. This encodes CASSQDTGPKESYEQYF.

This clone was seen only once. The chain employs TRBV29-1 and TRBJ2-1; the match to TRBD1 covers 7 bases. Germline V lookup: CDR1 SQVTM, CDR2 ANQGSEA. The junction had 4 bases not matched to a gene; V was cut back by 5 bases and J by 0 bases. The CDR3 runs to 14 residues. The CDR3 protein is CSVKGASSYNEQFF. The CDR3 nucleotides read TGCAGCGTTAAGGGGGCCAGCTCCTACAATGAGCAGTTCTTC.

As concerns this clone: The same CDR3 is also encoded by other DNA sequences in this sample. The V gene is TRBV19, the J gene TRBJ1-6; TRBD1 agrees at 8 bases. Germline V lookup: CDR1 LNHDA, CDR2 SQIVND (reference sequence). The CDR3 has 18 amino acids. V was pared by 3 bases and J by 0 bases, with 7 bases of the junction left unmatched. This CDR3 is CASSIGDTGGSYNSPLHF. CDR3 nucleotides: TGTGCCAGTAGTATTGGCGATACAGGGGGCTCCTATAATTCACCCCTCCACTTT.

The V and J genes are TRBV12-5 and TRBJ2-1, with 10 bases matching TRBD2. Trimming cost V 4 bases and J 9 bases; bases outside gene matches: 9. The CDR3 sequence is 15 residues long. From germline, CDR1 is LGHNT and CDR2 FRNRAP. The DNA of the CDR3 is TGTGCTAGTGGTTCCCCTCAGCGGGGGGGCACTGAGCAGTTCTTC. This gives the protein CASGSPQRGGTEQFF.

This clone was picked up one time. The chain is built from TRBV7-6 and TRBJ2-7; possibly TRBD2 for D (5 bases). Trimming stripped 2 bases from V and 3 bases from J, with 14 bases between. The CDR3 sequence is 15 residues long. Germline CDR1 is SGHVS and CDR2 is FNYEAQ. The CDR3 coding sequence is TGTGCCAGCAGCTTAAGGCTGGGTGCGGGCTACGAGCAGTACTTC. This gives the protein CASSLRLGAGYEQYF.

This chain joins TRBV5-1 and TRBJ2-5; 10 nucleotides agree with TRBD2. V lost 3 bases to trimming and J lost 5 bases; unmatched junction nucleotides: 7. The CDR3 has 15 residues. Per germline, CDR1 SGHRS and CDR2 YFSETQ. Here the CDR3 reads CASSYASGGRETQYF. The CDR3 nucleotides read TGCGCCAGCAGCTATGCTAGCGGGGGACGGGAGACCCAGTACTTC.

This clone was seen once. J is TRBJ2-1 and V is TRBV29-1, with 11 positions matching TRBD1. CDR1 SQVTM and CDR2 ANQGSEA come from the germline V gene. The CDR3 covers 13 residues. V was clipped by 6 bases and J by 5 bases; unmatched bases: 3. Written as DNA, the CDR3 is TGCAGCGTCGGGGACAGGGGGGACAATGAGCAGTTCTTC. Translating it yields CSVGDRGDNEQFF.

The chain combines TRBV29-1 with TRBJ2-4, with D tentatively TRBD2 (6 bases). The germline CDR1 and CDR2 sequences are SQVTM and ANQGSEA. CDR3 length: 17 residues. Trimming stripped 4 bases from V and 5 bases from J, with 24 bases between. The CDR3 nucleotides are TGCAGCGTTGGGGGCGCCGGGGGTCCCCTCTTCGAAAACATTCAGTACTTC. It yields the protein CSVGGAGGPLFENIQYF.

This sequence joins TRBV4-3 and TRBJ2-5, with a weak D call TRBD1 (6 bases). Germline loops: CDR1 LGHNA, CDR2 YSLEER. The CDR3 has 15 amino acids. The V end lost 0 bases, the J end lost 5 bases, and 13 bases lay between the germline ends. The CDR3 sequence is CASSQDLGASETQYF. DNA of the CDR3: TGCGCCAGCAGCCAAGATCTGGGGGCTTCGGAGACCCAGTACTTC.

The J gene is TRBJ1-2, the V gene TRBV18; D possibly corresponds to TRBD1 (6 bases). V lost 4 bases, J lost 2 bases, and 17 bases lay in between. The CDR3 loop spans 16 amino acids. CDR1 is KGHSH, CDR2 LQKENI, per germline. CDR3 sequence (DNA): TGTGCCAGCTCACAGGAGGCTCGGACAGCAAACTATGGCTACACCTTC. As protein: CASSQEARTANYGYTF. Full variable domain (missing parts from reference TRBV18 and TRBJ1-2): NAGVMQNPRHLVRRRGQEARLRCSPMKGHSHVYWYRQLPEEGLKFMVYLQKENIIDESGMPKERFSAEFPKEGPSILRIQQVVRGDSAAYFCASSQEARTANYGYTFGSGTRLTVV.

The rearrangement links TRBV11-2 to TRBJ1-2; TRBD1 agrees at 9 bases. This CDR3 contains 14 residues. Germline assignment: CDR1 SGHAT and CDR2 FQNNGV. The V gene end was trimmed by 5 bases and the J gene end by 11 bases; junction bases not matched to a gene: 12. CDR3 loop: CASSGRRSQGAYTF. CDR3 DNA: TGTGCCAGCAGCGGCCGACGATCACAGGGGGCATACACCTTC.

This sequence joins TRBV4-3 and TRBJ2-3; 8 bases line up with TRBD1. The J segment lost 1 base and the V segment lost 1 base, leaving 1 base of the junction unmatched. Per germline, CDR1 LGHNA and CDR2 YSLEER. CDR3 size: 15 residues. CDR3: CASSQVQGGTDTQYF. The CDR3 DNA is TGCGCCAGCAGCCAAGTACAGGGGGGCACAGATACGCAGTATTTT.

The V gene is TRBV9, the J gene TRBJ1-2; 7 bases map to TRBD1. Trimming removed 5 bases from V and 10 bases from J; junction bases left unmatched: 11. Germline V gene data show CDR1 as SGDLS and CDR2 as YYNGEE. The CDR3 covers 13 residues. In nucleotides, the CDR3 is TGTGCCAGCAGTGGGACAGTCCTCGGGCACTACACCTTC. Residues: CASSGTVLGHYTF.

V is TRBV4-1 and J is TRBJ1-1; D not certain. The CDR3 runs to 15 residues. The germline gives CDR1 MGHRA, CDR2 YSYEKL. V was shortened by 2 bases and J by 1 base, with 11 bases between the two germline ends. The CDR3 sequence is CASSQHVQKNTEAFF. CDR3 coding DNA: TGCGCCAGCAGCCAACACGTCCAGAAGAACACTGAAGCTTTCTTT.

The chain is built from TRBV27 and TRBJ1-2; D gene ambiguous. The germline V gene has CDR1 MNHEY and CDR2 SMNVEV (reference sequence). V was cut by 3 bases and J by 5 bases, with 13 bases left in between. The CDR3 is made up of 14 amino acids. The CDR3 region is CASSFGQKEYGYTF. CDR3 coding DNA: TGTGCCAGCAGTTTCGGCCAGAAGGAGTATGGCTACACCTTC.

J is TRBJ2-2 and V is TRBV29-1, with TRBD2 matching 9 bases. Trimming took 4 bases from V and 3 from J; bases not matched to a gene: 3. Germline-derived CDR1 and CDR2 are SQVTM and ANQGSEA. The CDR3 sequence is 14 residues long. CDR3 residues: CSVGVAGDTGELFF. CDR3 bases: TGCAGCGTTGGGGTAGCGGGGGACACCGGGGAGCTGTTTTTT.

The CDR3 DNA reads as TGTGCCAGCAGTGAAGTAGGAGTTGAGGTCAGGGTGAACACTGAAGCTTTCTTT. It specifies CASSEVGVEVRVNTEAFF. The chain joins TRBV2 to TRBJ1-1; TRBD1 is a possible D gene (5 bases). Germline V gene lookup returns CDR1 SNHLY and CDR2 FYNNEI. The V end was cut by 1 base, the J end by 0 bases, with 18 bases between. The CDR3 is made up of 18 amino acids.

This chain joins TRBV14 and TRBJ1-6, with D possibly being TRBD1 (5 bases). CDR3 length equals 15 residues. Germline CDR1 SGHDN, CDR2 FVKESK. V shed 0 bases and J shed 4 bases, with 7 bases lying between them. The CDR3 DNA sequence: TGTGCCAGCAGCCAAGAGGGACTGTATAATTCACCCCTCCACTTT. Translating it yields CASSQEGLYNSPLHF. The whole variable domain, filled in from reference TRBV14 and TRBJ1-6, reads EAGVTQFPSHSVIEKGQTVTLRCDPISGHDNLYWYRRVMGKEIKFLLHFVKESKQDESGMPNNRFLAERTGGTYSTLKVQPAELEDSGVYFCASSQEGLYNSPLHFGNGTRLTVT.

This clone has a handful of counts. J is TRBJ2-7 and V is TRBV5-4; 12 positions match TRBD2. V was clipped by 0 bases and J by 7 bases; unmatched bases: 2. Germline V gives CDR1 SGHNT, CDR2 YYREEE (reference sequence). The CDR3 is 14 residues long. The DNA of the CDR3 is TGTGCCAGCAGCTTGGGGCTAGCGGGGGGGGAGCAGTACTTC. Its protein is CASSLGLAGGEQYF.

CDR3 sequence (DNA): TGCGCCAGCAGCGAGGACAGGGGTATAGATACGCAGTATTTT. It is translated as CASSEDRGIDTQYF. The chain combines TRBV5-1 with TRBJ2-3; 9 nucleotides match TRBD1. This CDR3 contains 14 residues. Per the germline V gene, CDR1 is SGHRS and CDR2 is YFSETQ. J gave up 5 bases and V 4 bases, and 5 bases lay outside the gene matches.